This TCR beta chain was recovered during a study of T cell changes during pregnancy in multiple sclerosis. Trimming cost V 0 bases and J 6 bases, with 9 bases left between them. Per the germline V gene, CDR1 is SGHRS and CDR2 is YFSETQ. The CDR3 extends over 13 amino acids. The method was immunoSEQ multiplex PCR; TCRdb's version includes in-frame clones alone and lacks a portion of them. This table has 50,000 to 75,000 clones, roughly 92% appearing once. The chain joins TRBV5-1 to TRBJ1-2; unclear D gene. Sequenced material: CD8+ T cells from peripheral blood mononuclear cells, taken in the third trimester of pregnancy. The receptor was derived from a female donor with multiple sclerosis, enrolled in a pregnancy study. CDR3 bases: TGCGCCAGCAGCTTGGAGTCTCGGGATGGCTACACCTTC. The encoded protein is CASSLESRDGYTF.